Below, 26 T cell receptor beta chains from the same sample are listed, as sequenced in a study of shared clonotypes between healthy human individuals. The protocol was immunoSEQ multiplex PCR, while the TCRdb copy is restricted to in-frame clones and leaves out a portion. The sample lists 950,000 to 1,200,000 clones, approximately 75% occurring once. Sequencing was performed on memory CD4+ T cells from PBMCs. Subset of the sample: CD45RA-negative fraction. The receptor set was obtained from a man younger than 35 in good health. Some clones in this sample may be carry-over from other donors' samples.

The V and J genes are TRBV20-1 and TRBJ2-7; no firm D call. The CDR3 extends over 11 amino acids. The V end was cut by 4 bases, the J end by 3 bases, with 7 bases between. The germline gives CDR1 DFQATT, CDR2 SNEGSKA (reference sequence). The CDR3 DNA reads TGCAGTGCTATCCGCGGCTACGAGCAGTACTTC. Its protein product is CSAIRGYEQYF.

This chain connects TRBV10-3 to TRBJ2-3; TRBD1 matches 10 bases. V dropped 5 bases and J dropped 5; count of bases not matched to a gene: 7. CDR1 and CDR2 from the germline V gene are ENHRY and SYGVKD. The CDR3 covers 15 residues. The CDR3 spells CAISPGQGRLDTQYF. In DNA, the CDR3 is TGTGCCATCAGTCCGGGACAGGGGAGGTTAGATACGCAGTATTTT.

The chain combines TRBV5-1 with TRBJ2-5; TRBD1 or TRBD2 may be the D gene (5 bases each). The ends were cut back, 4 bases at V and 5 bases at J, with 12 bases in the middle. In germline, CDR1 is SGHRS, CDR2 YFSETQ. The length of the CDR3 is 13 residues. The CDR3: CASSAGPGETQYF. Written as DNA, the CDR3 is TGCGCCAGCAGCGCGGGCCCAGGGGAGACCCAGTACTTC.

The V call is TRBV4-1, the J call TRBJ2-2; D ambiguous. Germline V lookup: CDR1 MGHRA, CDR2 YSYEKL. With 1 base removed from V and 4 bases from J, the gap between germline ends came to 10 bases. The CDR3 length is 15 residues. The CDR3 loop reads CASSQGQLGTGELFF. The CDR3 DNA reads TGCGCCAGCAGCCAAGGCCAGCTGGGCACCGGGGAGCTGTTTTTT.

The V and J genes are TRBV28 and TRBJ2-7; D tentatively reads TRBD1 or TRBD2 (5 bases each). Trimming shortened V by 7 bases and J by 0 bases, and 10 bases separated the two germline ends. Germline CDR1 reads MDHEN; CDR2 reads SYDVKM. This CDR3 has 13 amino acids. DNA for the CDR3: TGTGCCAGCATCTTGGGACCCTCCTACGAGCAGTACTTC. Translating it yields CASILGPSYEQYF.

About this clone: The identical CDR3 is also encoded by other nucleotide sequences in the sample. The gene calls are TRBV7-2 and TRBJ2-2; D remains ambiguous. Trimming shortened V by 0 bases and J by 0 bases, and 2 bases separated the two germline ends. CDR1 and CDR2 from the germline V gene are SGHTA and FQGNSA. The CDR3 consists of 14 residues. The CDR3: CASSLAPNTGELFF. As DNA, the CDR3 is TGTGCCAGCAGCTTAGCGCCGAACACCGGGGAGCTGTTTTTT.

This clone appeared a single time. V gene TRBV7-8 combines with J gene TRBJ1-1, with a possible D match to TRBD1 (6 bases). The ends were cut back, 5 bases at V and 3 bases at J, with 13 bases in the middle. This CDR3 spans 14 amino acids. Germline CDR1 and CDR2: SGHVS and FQNEAQ. The chain's CDR3 is CASSVDRRYTEAFF. As DNA, the CDR3 is TGTGCCAGCAGCGTCGACAGGAGATACACTGAAGCTTTCTTT. Variable domain in full (rest from reference TRBV7-8 and TRBJ1-1): GAGVSQSPRYKVAKRGQDVALRCDPISGHVSLFWYQQALGQGPEFLTYFQNEAQLDKSGLPSDRFFAERPEGSVSTLKIQRTQQEDSAVYLCASSVDRRYTEAFFGQGTRLTVV.

V and J are TRBV5-1 and TRBJ2-5; no clear D. Germline CDR1 is SGHRS and CDR2 is YFSETQ. The CDR3 consists of 14 residues. The V end lost 4 bases, the J end lost 0 bases, and 10 bases lay between the germline ends. CDR3 in amino acids: CASSLIQNQETQYF. DNA of the CDR3: TGCGCCAGCAGCCTTATACAGAACCAAGAGACCCAGTACTTC.

The V and J genes are TRBV4-1 and TRBJ1-1; maybe TRBD1 (6 bases). CDR3 length equals 17 residues. Trimming left V 0 bases short and J 5 bases short, with 19 bases between. Germline CDR1 is MGHRA and CDR2 is YSYEKL. The CDR3 region has the DNA TGCGCCAGCAGCCAAGATCCTGTGTTAAGGGGGGGAACTGAAGCTTTCTTT. Encoded protein: CASSQDPVLRGGTEAFF.

This rearrangement joins TRBV2 to TRBJ1-1, with unresolved D. Germline-derived CDR1 and CDR2 are SNHLY and FYNNEI. CDR3 length equals 13 residues. V shed 4 bases and J shed 6 bases, with 12 bases lying between them. In nucleotides, the CDR3 is TGTGCCAGCAGTGTCTTAGATGAGGCTGAAGCTTTCTTT. Translated: CASSVLDEAEAFF.

This clone was counted between two and nine times. The CDR3: CAYRGGPFLSTEAFF. In DNA form, the CDR3 reads TGTGCCTACAGAGGAGGGCCTTTCCTGAGCACTGAAGCTTTCTTT. The genes are TRBV5-4 and TRBJ1-1; D uncertain. CDR1 is SGHNT and CDR2 is YYREEE in the germline V gene (reference sequence). V dropped 10 bases and J dropped 4 bases, with 23 bases sitting between them. This CDR3 contains 15 residues.

The rearrangement joins TRBV6-5 to TRBJ2-7; 7 bases map to TRBD1. Germline CDR1 and CDR2: MNHEY and SVGAGI. With 4 bases clipped from V and 12 bases from J, the junction kept 12 bases outside the gene matches. The CDR3 totals 13 residues. The CDR3 DNA sequence: TGTGCCAGCAGTTCGACAACGGGACAGAGGACGTACTTC. Translated, it gives CASSSTTGQRTYF.

This chain links TRBV5-1 with TRBJ2-1, with 9 positions matching TRBD2. The CDR3 contains 17 residues. Germline loops: CDR1 SGHRS, CDR2 YFSETQ. With 4 bases clipped from V and 9 bases from J, the junction kept 17 bases outside the gene matches. CDR3 residues: CASSETPSGAPEGEQFF. For the CDR3, the DNA is TGCGCCAGCAGCGAAACCCCTAGCGGGGCACCTGAGGGTGAGCAGTTCTTC.

V and J are TRBV6-5 and TRBJ1-1; D is undetermined. Trimming cost V 4 bases and J 5 bases, with 14 bases left between them. CDR1 is MNHEY and CDR2 is SVGAGI in the germline V gene. This CDR3 comprises 14 residues. In nucleotides, the CDR3 is TGTGCCAGCAGTTCCGGCGCAGGCGTTACTGAAGCTTTCTTT. Its protein is CASSSGAGVTEAFF.

This clone was picked up many times. Other nucleotide sequences from this sample produce the same CDR3. The chain combines TRBV6-1 with TRBJ2-2; D is unresolved. CDR1 MNHNS and CDR2 SASEGT come from the germline V gene. The V end lost 1 base, the J end lost 2 bases, and 8 bases lay between the germline ends. This CDR3 region has 15 residues. CDR3 sequence: CASSEEEGNTGELFF. CDR3 in DNA: TGTGCCAGCAGTGAAGAAGAAGGAAACACCGGGGAGCTGTTTTTT.

V and J are TRBV6-1 and TRBJ1-4; D is uncertain. The CDR3 consists of 14 residues. V lost 5 bases, J lost 0 bases, and 7 bases lay in between. Looked up from germline, CDR1 is MNHNS and CDR2 is SASEGT. The chain's CDR3 is CASSSRTTNEKLFF. CDR3 coding DNA: TGTGCCAGCAGTTCGAGAACAACTAATGAAAAACTGTTTTTT.

The genes are TRBV28 and TRBJ1-5, with D perhaps TRBD1 (6 bases). The CDR3 contains 16 residues. Germline CDR1 and CDR2: MDHEN and SYDVKM. Trimming removed 6 bases from V and 1 base from J, with 16 bases in between. CDR3 in DNA: TGTGCCAGCAGCTCTGTCTTGGGACAAAGCAATCAGCCCCAGCATTTT. Protein sequence: CASSSVLGQSNQPQHF.

For this clone: This sequence may be a read error, since a much larger clone differs from it by one base. The identical CDR3 is also encoded by other nucleotide sequences in the sample. This chain connects TRBV11-3 to TRBJ2-5, with D unclear. Between the trimmed V and J ends, which lost 1 base and 4 bases, there was a span of 1 base. The CDR3 is 11 residues long. CDR1 is SGHNT, CDR2 YENEEA, per germline. The CDR3 here is CASSLGETQYF. CDR3 bases: TGTGCCAGCAGCTTAGGAGAGACCCAGTACTTC.

The chain recombines TRBV6-5 with TRBJ2-7; a possible D gene is TRBD2 (5 bases). The ends were cut back, 4 bases at V and 3 bases at J, with 10 bases in the middle. CDR1 MNHEY and CDR2 SVGAGI come from the germline V gene. CDR3 length: 13 residues. CDR3 sequence: CASSLREGYEQYF. DNA of the CDR3: TGTGCCAGCAGTTTGCGCGAGGGCTACGAGCAGTACTTC.

The V call is TRBV7-7, the J call TRBJ2-3; 9 bases agree with TRBD2. Trimming took 5 bases from V and 4 from J; bases not matched to a gene: 10. The CDR3 is 16 amino acids. Germline CDR1 reads SSHAT; CDR2 reads FNYEAQ (reference sequence). CDR3 sequence reads: CASSQIAGALADTQYF. The CDR3 nucleotides read TGTGCCAGCAGCCAGATAGCGGGAGCCCTTGCAGATACGCAGTATTTT.

This chain links TRBV4-2 with TRBJ2-7; 12 bases are shared with TRBD2. The CDR3 is 17 amino acids. Germline V CDR1 and CDR2: LGHNA, YNFKEQ. V lost 1 base, J lost 2 bases, and 6 bases stayed unmatched. The CDR3 region is CASSQALPSGGAYEQYF. CDR3 DNA sequence: TGTGCCAGCAGCCAAGCTCTCCCTAGCGGGGGGGCCTACGAGCAGTACTTC.

The CDR3 sequence: CASSLLIQGGNTIYF. CDR3 sequence (DNA): TGTGCCAGCAGTTTATTGATCCAGGGAGGTAACACCATATATTTT. The chain couples TRBV28 to TRBJ1-3; perhaps TRBD1 as D (5 bases). Germline V gene sequence: CDR1 MDHEN, CDR2 SYDVKM. The CDR3 spans 15 residues. The ends were cut back, 1 base at V and 7 bases at J, with 14 bases in the middle.

The V call is TRBV27, the J call TRBJ2-7; D possibly corresponds to TRBD1 (5 bases). The CDR3 runs to 15 residues. The V gene's germline CDR1 is MNHEY and CDR2 SMNVEV (reference sequence). The V and J ends lost 5 bases and 0 bases respectively, with 14 bases between them. CDR3 loop: CASSITGSSSYEQYF. Here the CDR3 DNA reads TGTGCCAGCAGTATAACAGGATCGAGCTCCTACGAGCAGTACTTC.

The chain combines TRBV25-1 with TRBJ1-1; possible D gene TRBD1, 5 bases. The germline V gene has CDR1 MGHDK and CDR2 SYGVNS. The germline V and J ends were trimmed by 5 bases and 4 bases, with 17 bases remaining between them. CDR3 length: 15 residues. Here the CDR3 DNA reads TGTGCCAGCAGTACCTCTTTAGGGGCGAGCACTGAAGCTTTCTTT. Its translation: CASSTSLGASTEAFF.

The chain employs TRBV30 and TRBJ1-2; TRBD1 aligns across 9 bases. V was clipped by 4 bases and J by 8 bases; unmatched bases: 8. The CDR3 loop spans 13 amino acids. Germline lookup yields CDR1 GTSNPN and CDR2 SVGIG (reference sequence). The DNA of the CDR3 is TGTGCCTGGACTACCGGGACAGGGTTCGGCTACACCTTC. This gives the protein CAWTTGTGFGYTF.

CDR3 in amino acids: CATLNGRLNTEAFF. CDR3 nucleotide sequence: TGTGCCACTTTGAACGGACGCCTGAACACTGAAGCTTTCTTT. The rearrangement links TRBV15 to TRBJ1-1; unclear D gene. The CDR3 spans 14 residues. Germline V gene data show CDR1 as LNHNV and CDR2 as YYDKDF (reference sequence). V lost 9 bases, J lost 0 bases, and 14 bases lay in between.